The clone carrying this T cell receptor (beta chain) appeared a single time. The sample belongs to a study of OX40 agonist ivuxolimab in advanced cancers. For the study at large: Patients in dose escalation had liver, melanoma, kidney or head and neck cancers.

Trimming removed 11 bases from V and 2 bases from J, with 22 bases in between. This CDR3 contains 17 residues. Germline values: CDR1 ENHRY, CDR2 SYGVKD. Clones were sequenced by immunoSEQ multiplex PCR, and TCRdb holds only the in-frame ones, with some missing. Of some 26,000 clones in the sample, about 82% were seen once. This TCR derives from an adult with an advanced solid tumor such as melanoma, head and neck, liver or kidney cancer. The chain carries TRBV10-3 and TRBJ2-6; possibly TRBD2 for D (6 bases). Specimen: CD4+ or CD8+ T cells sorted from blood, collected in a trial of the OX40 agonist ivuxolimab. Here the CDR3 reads CAVAPLAFGAGANVLTF. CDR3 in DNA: TGTGCCGTAGCCCCTCTAGCGTTCGGCGCTGGGGCCAACGTCCTGACTTTC.